This T cell receptor beta chain was sequenced during a study of T cell changes during pregnancy in multiple sclerosis. This clone has a handful of counts. TCRdb keeps only in-frame clones here, not all; method: immunoSEQ multiplex PCR. This table holds 50,000 to 60,000 clones, 85% to 95% found once. This CDR3 spans 14 amino acids. The germline gives CDR1 LNHDA, CDR2 SQIVND (reference sequence). With V trimmed by 8 bases and J by 4 bases, 7 bases remained unmatched. This clonotype was sampled from a female donor with multiple sclerosis, enrolled in a pregnancy study. The rearrangement links TRBV19 to TRBJ1-4; 7 nucleotides align to TRBD1. Sequencing was performed on CD4+ T cells from peripheral blood mononuclear cells, taken in the second trimester of pregnancy. For the CDR3, the DNA is TGTGCCAGTCACAAGGGGACAGTTAATGAAAAACTGTTTTTT. Translation: CASHKGTVNEKLFF.